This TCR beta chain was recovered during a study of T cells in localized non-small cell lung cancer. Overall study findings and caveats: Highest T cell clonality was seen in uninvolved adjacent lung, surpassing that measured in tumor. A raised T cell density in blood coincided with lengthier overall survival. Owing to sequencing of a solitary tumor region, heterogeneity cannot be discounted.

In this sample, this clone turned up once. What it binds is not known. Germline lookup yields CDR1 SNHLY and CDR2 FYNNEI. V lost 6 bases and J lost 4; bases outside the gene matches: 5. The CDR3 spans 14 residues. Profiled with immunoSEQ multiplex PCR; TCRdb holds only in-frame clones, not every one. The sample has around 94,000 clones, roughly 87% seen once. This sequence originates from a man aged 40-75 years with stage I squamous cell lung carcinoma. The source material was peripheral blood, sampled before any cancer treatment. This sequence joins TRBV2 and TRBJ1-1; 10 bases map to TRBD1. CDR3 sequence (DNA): TGTGCCAGCAGGAGGACAGGGGGAAGCACTGAAGCTTTCTTT. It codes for CASRRTGGSTEAFF. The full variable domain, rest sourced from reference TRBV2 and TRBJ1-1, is EPEVTQTPSHQVTQMGQEVILRCVPISNHLYFYWYRQILGQKVEFLVSFYNNEISEKSEIFDDQFSVERPDGSNFTLKIRSTKLEDSAMYFCASRRTGGSTEAFFGQGTRLTVV.